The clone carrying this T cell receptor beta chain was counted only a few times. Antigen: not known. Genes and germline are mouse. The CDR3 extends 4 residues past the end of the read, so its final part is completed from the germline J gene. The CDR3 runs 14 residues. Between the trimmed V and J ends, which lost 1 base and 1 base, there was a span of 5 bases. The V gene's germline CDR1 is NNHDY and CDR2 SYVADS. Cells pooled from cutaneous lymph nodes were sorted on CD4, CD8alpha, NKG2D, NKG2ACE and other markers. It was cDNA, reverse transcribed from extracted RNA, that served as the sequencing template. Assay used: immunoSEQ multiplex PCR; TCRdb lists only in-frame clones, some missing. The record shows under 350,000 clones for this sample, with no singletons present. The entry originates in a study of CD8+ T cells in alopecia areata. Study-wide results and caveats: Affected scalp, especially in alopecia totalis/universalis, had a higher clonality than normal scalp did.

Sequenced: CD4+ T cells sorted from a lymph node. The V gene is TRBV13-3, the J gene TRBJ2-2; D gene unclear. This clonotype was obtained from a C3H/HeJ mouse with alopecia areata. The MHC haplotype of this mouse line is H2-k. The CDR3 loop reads CASSDKGNTGQLYF. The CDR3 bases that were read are TGTGCCAGCAGTGATAAGGGAAACACCGGG. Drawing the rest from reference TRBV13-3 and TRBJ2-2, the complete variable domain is EAAVTQSPRSKVAVTGGKVTLSCHQTNNHDYMYWYRQDTGHGLRLIHYSYVADSTEKGDIPDGYKASRPSQENFSLILELASLSQTAVYFCASSDKGNTGQLYFGEGSKLTVL.